These 2 T cell receptor beta chains were all obtained from the same sample, sequenced in a study of T cell repertoires in cytomegalovirus infection. TCRdb reprocessed the reads with MiXCR, giving one entry per CDR3 protein. The sample yields under 250,000 distinct CDR3 sequences, under 8.5% seen once. The sequencing input was PBMCs. All receptors derive from a human donor in good health (CMV status not recorded). Some clones in this sample may be carry-over from other donors' samples.

This clonotype was found a few times. The genes are TRBV9 and TRBJ2-3, with 13 nucleotides matching TRBD2. CDR1 and CDR2 from the germline V gene are SGDLS and YYNGEE. J gave up 5 bases and V 2 bases, and 11 bases lay outside the gene matches. This CDR3 has 18 amino acids. CDR3 in amino acids: CASSVTSGGARSGDTQYF. In nucleotides, the CDR3 is TGTGCCAGCAGCGTTACTAGCGGGGGGGCAAGATCGGGAGATACGCAGTATTTT. Full variable domain (missing parts from reference TRBV9 and TRBJ2-3): DSGVTQTPKHLITATGQRVTLRCSPRSGDLSVYWYQQSLDQGLQFLIQYYNGEERAKGNILERFSAQQFPDLHSELNLSSLELGDSALYFCASSVTSGGARSGDTQYFGPGTRLTVL.

The chain couples TRBV28 to TRBJ2-1; D is possibly TRBD1 (6 bases). V was trimmed by 4 bases and J by 8 bases, leaving 12 bases between them. The CDR3 length is 13 residues. Germline values: CDR1 MDHEN, CDR2 SYDVKM. In DNA form, the CDR3 reads TGTGCCAGCAGTTACCCCAGGGGCTATGAGCAGTTCTTC. Amino acids: CASSYPRGYEQFF.